Sequencing of this T cell receptor beta chain was carried out in a study of T cells in tumors after PD-1 blockade. Study information: No patient had prior checkpoint blockade, systemic immunosuppression, or radiotherapy within 4 weeks. Treatment was either pembrolizumab 200 mg every 3 weeks or cemiplimab 350 mg every 2 weeks.

Findings and caveats of the study: Peripheral recruitment is suggested, as some novel exhausted tumor clones were in pre-treatment blood.

Input was 616 ng to 6,004 ng of genomic DNA from tumor or blood. Sequencing was performed with immunoSEQ multiplex PCR; in TCRdb, only in-frame clones are kept and a portion is missing. The repertoire includes around 46,000 clones, approximately 79% of them detected once, and over 15% sits in the top ten. Of note for this clone: Its antigen is as yet unknown.

This clonotype originated in a human donor with basal cell carcinoma. The sample was PBMCs, taken before anti-PD-1 treatment.

This CDR3 is CASSEAGHGTTQYF. CDR3 DNA sequence: TGTGCCAGCAGTGAAGCTGGACACGGAACGACCCAGTACTTC. The V gene is TRBV6-1, the J gene TRBJ2-5, with TRBD1 as a possible D gene (5 bases). V lost 0 bases and J 7 bases, leaving 12 bases between the germline ends. The CDR3 is 14 residues long. CDR1 is MNHNS and CDR2 is SASEGT in the germline V gene.